This T cell receptor beta chain was recovered during a study of Ad26.COV2.S vaccination and SARS-CoV-2 variants. In the study overall: The vaccine Ad26.COV2.S was put into the muscle once, or twice with 56 days between.

Notes on the study in general: Recipients of vaccine and of placebo showed similar breadth of their non-spike TCR repertoires.

Generated by immunoSEQ multiplex PCR, the TCRdb table keeps only in-frame clones and is missing some. The repertoire holds 400,000 or so clones, with about nine tenths as singletons. As to this clone: Its antigen is not known.

Treatment reported: roughly 20 received Ad26.COV2.S at low or high dose, single or two shots; roughly five received placebo; per-sample allocation not given. Following the first vaccine or placebo injection, samples were taken on day 63. The CDR3 sequence is 13 residues long. V was cut by 6 bases and J by 0 bases, with 8 bases left in between. Germline V CDR1 and CDR2: SNHLY, FYNNEI. V is TRBV2 and J is TRBJ1-1; no clear D. This TCR was sampled from a person between 18 and 65 years old who received the Ad26.COV2.S COVID-19 vaccine or a placebo. The source material was peripheral blood, sampled in a trial of Ad26.COV2.S vaccine versus placebo. CDR3 in amino acids: CASSVTVNTEAFF. DNA of the CDR3: TGTGCCAGCAGCGTCACAGTGAACACTGAAGCTTTCTTT.